The T cell receptor beta chain described here comes from a study of blood T cell repertoires in COVID-19. As for the study in general: From the United States, Italy and Spain came samples of acute and convalescent COVID-19. The analysed material was cDNA or gDNA that came from T cells, B-cell-depleted T cells, or PBMCs.

Study processing details: Reference gene primers were amplified, and this amplification served to estimate nucleated cell counts. Assay used: immunoSEQ multiplex PCR; TCRdb lists only in-frame clones, some missing. The DNA was the basis for D and trimming; V, J and clone size are from that table. The table shows roughly 280,000 clones, with around nine tenths occurring only once. CDR3 length: 16 amino acids. Germline V gene lookup returns CDR1 KGHDR and CDR2 SFDVKD. V gave up 4 bases and J gave up 1 base; unmatched junction bases: 4. The chain employs TRBV24-1 and TRBJ2-3, with 10 bases identical to TRBD1. The clonotype originates from a man aged 35-49 years with active or convalescent COVID-19. Sequences were obtained from peripheral blood. The CDR3 nucleotides read TGTGCCACCAGTGAACTGGGGACAGGGGGCACAGATACGCAGTATTTT. This codes for CATSELGTGGTDTQYF.